The clone carrying this TCR beta chain was detected many times. Antigen specificity is unknown. This sample is part of a study of T cells after yellow fever vaccination. Study-wide background: Fractions of low cell number were prepared using SMART-Seq v4 Ultra Low Input.

The germline V gene encodes CDR1 SGHAT and CDR2 FQDESV (reference sequence). The CDR3 extends over 14 amino acids. The trim removed 5 bases at V and 9 bases at J, leaving 10 bases unmatched. TCRdb passed the 5' RACE reads through MiXCR, listing each CDR3 protein once. The sample carries roughly 240,000 distinct CDR3 sequences, approximately 6.8% recorded once. The study's findings and limits: The booster saw the reappearance of most primary-vaccination clones (roughly 96% CD4, about 85% CD8). Faster peaking, at day 5 versus 15, marked a secondary response that was weaker. Abundant contaminating clonotypes from the bulk population could appear in FACS-sorted repertoires.

The receptor's source is a man aged 25 to 40 who received the YFV17D yellow fever vaccine. J is TRBJ2-1 and V is TRBV11-1, with 7 bases aligning to TRBD1. The specimen comprised CD4+ T cells sorted from PBMCs, sampled on the day of the yellow fever booster vaccination. CDR3 bases: TGTGCCAGCAGCCACAGACAGGGTAGGGTTGAGCAGTTCTTC. It specifies CASSHRQGRVEQFF.